A single sample is the source of the 23 T cell receptor beta chains below, sequenced in a study of cytomegalovirus exposure and HLA in healthy donors. The PCR made use of 60 Vbeta and 13 Jbeta primers. Only in-frame clones appear in the TCRdb table, and some are missing; sequencing was by immunoSEQ multiplex PCR. The sample records 150,000 to 200,000 clones, 80% being singletons. The source material was PBMCs. The receptor set was obtained from a man aged 30 to 39 in good health and CMV-seropositive.

V gene TRBV7-2 combines with J gene TRBJ2-3, with TRBD2 identical over 8 bases. The germline V gene has CDR1 SGHTA and CDR2 FQGNSA. The V gene end was trimmed by 5 bases and the J gene end by 1 base; junction bases not matched to a gene: 8. CDR3 length equals 16 residues. The CDR3 loop reads CASSESGGRGTDTQYF. For the CDR3, the DNA is TGTGCCAGCAGCGAAAGCGGGGGCCGGGGCACAGATACGCAGTATTTT.

This sequence joins TRBV6-5 and TRBJ1-3; D is possibly TRBD1 (5 bases). This CDR3 is built from 14 residues. The germline V gene has CDR1 MNHEY and CDR2 SVGAGI. V was cut by 4 bases and J by 5 bases, with 12 bases left in between. CDR3 protein: CASSSYRPRNTIYF. CDR3 bases: TGTGCCAGCAGTTCTTACAGGCCCCGAAACACCATATATTTT.

The chain recombines TRBV5-1 with TRBJ2-3; 11 nucleotides match TRBD2. Trimming at V came to 0 bases and at J to 1 base, leaving 7 bases not matched to a gene. The germline CDR1 and CDR2 sequences are SGHRS and YFSETQ. This CDR3 has 18 residues. CDR3 amino acids: CASSLGGLAVLGTDTQYF. CDR3 bases: TGCGCCAGCAGCTTGGGGGGACTAGCGGTGCTCGGCACAGATACGCAGTATTTT. Complete variable domain (other parts from reference TRBV5-1 and TRBJ2-3): KAGVTQTPRYLIKTRGQQVTLSCSPISGHRSVSWYQQTPGQGLQFLFEYFSETQRNKGNFPGRFSGRQFSNSRSEMNVSTLELGDSALYLCASSLGGLAVLGTDTQYFGPGTRLTVL.

This clone was detected only a few times. This sequence joins TRBV7-9 and TRBJ1-1; TRBD1 is a possible D gene (5 bases). Germline V gene sequence: CDR1 SEHNR, CDR2 FQNEAQ (reference sequence). V lost 4 bases and J lost 5, with 17 bases in between. The CDR3 covers 15 residues. CDR3 sequence (DNA): TGTGCCAGCAGCTACCCACGGGGAGGGGCTACTGAAGCTTTCTTT. Translating gives CASSYPRGGATEAFF.

DNA for the CDR3: TGTGCCAGCAGGGATGCTGGCAGGGGCAAGTACGAGCAGTACTTC. As protein: CASRDAGRGKYEQYF. The rearrangement joins TRBV14 to TRBJ2-7; the D gene is possibly TRBD1 (6 bases). Germline V gives CDR1 SGHDN, CDR2 FVKESK. This CDR3 is 15 amino acids long. V lost 6 bases to trimming and J lost 4 bases, with 19 bases between them.

To note about this clone: At one end the junction does not follow the germline gene, possibly because of a read error. The CDR3 DNA sequence: TGTGTCAGCAGCTTAGGGGCTGTCGCCAAAAACATTCAGTACTTC. Amino acid sequence: CVSSLGAVAKNIQYF. J is TRBJ2-4 and V is TRBV7-9; possibly TRBD1 for D (5 bases). Germline lookup yields CDR1 SEHNR and CDR2 FQNEAQ (reference sequence). This CDR3 has 15 residues.

The chain joins TRBV29-1 to TRBJ1-2, with 8 bases aligning to TRBD1. V lost 4 bases, J lost 3 bases, and 4 bases stayed unmatched. This CDR3 region has 13 residues. CDR1 is SQVTM, CDR2 ANQGSEA, per germline. The CDR3 DNA reads TGCAGCGTTGGGAACAGGGGGGACTATGGCTACACCTTC. It yields the protein CSVGNRGDYGYTF. The whole variable domain, filled in from reference TRBV29-1 and TRBJ1-2, reads SAVISQKPSRDICQRGTSLTIQCQVDSQVTMMFWYRQQPGQSLTLIATANQGSEATYESGFVIDKFPISRPNLTFSTLTVSNMSPEDSSIYLCSVGNRGDYGYTFGSGTRLTVV.

This rearrangement joins TRBV6-5 to TRBJ2-7, with D hard to call. The ends were cut back, 2 bases at V and 6 bases at J, with 11 bases in the middle. Germline CDR1 and CDR2: MNHEY and SVGAGI. CDR3 length: 13 residues. The CDR3 sequence is CASSYNSRLEQYF. In DNA form, the CDR3 reads TGTGCCAGCAGTTACAACTCCCGCCTCGAGCAGTACTTC.

V and J are TRBV20-1 and TRBJ1-2; weak D call: TRBD1 (6 bases). The CDR3 spans 11 residues. The germline V and J ends were trimmed by 7 bases and 8 bases, with 14 bases remaining between them. Germline CDR1 DFQATT, CDR2 SNEGSKA (reference sequence). The CDR3 sequence is CSGGGDRGYTF. The CDR3 region has the DNA TGCAGTGGAGGGGGAGACAGAGGCTACACCTTC.

On this clone: At one boundary the junction diverges from the germline segment, which might be a read error. J is TRBJ2-7 and V is TRBV5-4; 8 bases align to TRBD1. Germline CDR1 reads SGHNT; CDR2 reads YYREEE (reference sequence). CDR3 size: 15 residues. This CDR3 reads CVSSDRTGSLYEQYF. The CDR3 DNA follows: TGTGTCAGCAGCGACAGGACAGGGTCCCTCTACGAGCAGTACTTC.

Only a few counts were recorded for this clone. The rearrangement links TRBV27 to TRBJ1-2, with 12 bases fitting TRBD1. Germline V gene data show CDR1 as MNHEY and CDR2 as SMNVEV (reference sequence). Unmatched junction bases numbered 7, after V lost 1 base and J lost 4 bases. The CDR3 sequence is 17 residues long. The CDR3 DNA reads TGTGCCAGCAGTTTATTTGGGACAGGGGGCCGAGGCTATGGCTACACCTTC. It yields the protein CASSLFGTGGRGYGYTF.

The chain joins TRBV6-1 to TRBJ2-7, with TRBD1 identical over 8 bases. Trimming took 2 bases from V and 0 from J; bases not matched to a gene: 3. The CDR3 runs 15 residues. CDR1 MNHNS and CDR2 SASEGT come from the germline V gene. CDR3 bases: TGTGCCAGCAGTGAAAGGACAGGGAGCTCCTACGAGCAGTACTTC. Translation gives CASSERTGSSYEQYF.

The chain uses TRBV7-2 and TRBJ2-1; 12 bases line up with TRBD2. J was trimmed by 6 bases and V by 5 bases; bases with no gene match: 8. The germline V gene encodes CDR1 SGHTA and CDR2 FQGNSA. The CDR3 totals 16 residues. CDR3 loop: CASSARLAGVGNEQFF. The DNA for the CDR3 is TGTGCCAGCAGCGCAAGACTAGCGGGAGTCGGCAATGAGCAGTTCTTC.

The rearrangement links TRBV28 to TRBJ1-1; no reliable D call. The CDR3 covers 13 residues. The V gene's germline CDR1 is MDHEN and CDR2 SYDVKM. The V end was cut by 2 bases, the J end by 0 bases, with 4 bases between. CDR3 residues: CASSLSLNTEAFF. The CDR3 DNA reads as TGTGCCAGCAGTTTAAGCTTGAACACTGAAGCTTTCTTT. The variable domain in full, completed from reference TRBV28 and TRBJ1-1, reads DVKVTQSSRYLVKRTGEKVFLECVQDMDHENMFWYRQDPGLGLRLIYFSYDVKMKEKGDIPEGYSVSREKKERFSLILESASTNQTSMYLCASSLSLNTEAFFGQGTRLTVV.

The rearrangement links TRBV5-1 to TRBJ2-5, with a possible D match to TRBD2 (6 bases). The J call may be mistaken, given a closer DNA end match to TRBJ2-7. CDR1 SGHRS and CDR2 YFSETQ come from the germline V gene. This CDR3 has 15 amino acids. As DNA, the CDR3 is TGCGCCAGCAGCTTGTCGGGAGAAAGCTTCTACGAGCAGTACTTC. Protein: CASSLSGESFYEQYF.

The rearrangement uses TRBV12-5 and TRBJ2-5; D not certain. Germline-derived CDR1 and CDR2 are LGHNT and FRNRAP. The CDR3 is made up of 14 amino acids. V was pared by 6 bases and J by 3 bases, with 14 bases between. The CDR3 nucleotides are TGTGCTAGTGGCTTATACCTACGTAAAGAGACCCAGTACTTC. Its translation: CASGLYLRKETQYF. Based on the CDR3 plus reference TRBV12-5 and TRBJ2-5, the full variable domain is DARVTQTPRHKVTEMGQEVTMRCQPILGHNTVFWYRQTMMQGLELLAYFRNRAPLDDSGMPKDRFSAEMPDATLATLKIQPSEPRDSAVYFCASGLYLRKETQYFGPGTRLLVL.

This clone came up a few times. V usage is TRBV28 and J usage is TRBJ2-3; 7 nucleotides align to TRBD1. The CDR3 extends over 14 amino acids. Unmatched junction bases numbered 5, after V lost 3 bases and J lost 5 bases. Germline CDR1 and CDR2: MDHEN and SYDVKM. The CDR3 sequence: CASSFDRVGDTQYF. The CDR3 nucleotides read TGTGCCAGCAGTTTCGACAGGGTGGGAGATACGCAGTATTTT. Supplemented by reference TRBV28 and TRBJ2-3, the full variable domain reads DVKVTQSSRYLVKRTGEKVFLECVQDMDHENMFWYRQDPGLGLRLIYFSYDVKMKEKGDIPEGYSVSREKKERFSLILESASTNQTSMYLCASSFDRVGDTQYFGPGTRLTVL.

The V and J genes are TRBV30 and TRBJ2-5; D not resolved. The CDR3 spans 14 residues. Trimming stripped 3 bases from V and 3 bases from J, with 14 bases between. Germline loops: CDR1 GTSNPN, CDR2 SVGIG (reference sequence). The CDR3 DNA reads as TGTGCCTGGAGATCTTGGCAGATGGAAGAGACCCAGTACTTC. Translated, it gives CAWRSWQMEETQYF.

This clone has a handful of counts. V and J are TRBV25-1 and TRBJ1-6, with 12 bases lining up with TRBD1. The CDR3 has 17 residues. Per the germline V gene, CDR1 is MGHDK and CDR2 is SYGVNS. V lost 6 bases, J lost 8 bases, and 11 bases stayed unmatched. The CDR3: CASRQSRDRGPDSPLHF. The DNA of the CDR3 is TGTGCCAGCAGGCAATCCCGGGACAGGGGGCCGGATTCACCCCTCCACTTT. Using reference TRBV25-1 and TRBJ1-6 for the parts outside the CDR3, the full variable domain is EADIYQTPRYLVIGTGKKITLECSQTMGHDKMYWYQQDPGMELHLIHYSYGVNSTEKGDLSSESTVSRIRTEHFPLTLESARPSHTSQYLCASRQSRDRGPDSPLHFGNGTRLTVT.

J is TRBJ1-5 and V is TRBV4-1; 7 bases line up with TRBD1. The CDR3 totals 13 residues. Germline assignment: CDR1 MGHRA and CDR2 YSYEKL. Trimming at V came to 4 bases and at J to 7 bases, leaving 4 bases not matched to a gene. CDR3 coding DNA: TGCGCCAGCAGCCCCGACAGGGACCAGCCCCAGCATTTT. This gives the protein CASSPDRDQPQHF.

V and J are TRBV5-1 and TRBJ2-1; TRBD2 aligns across 12 bases. The length of the CDR3 is 15 residues. Germline V gene lookup returns CDR1 SGHRS and CDR2 YFSETQ. After removal of 4 bases from V and 9 bases from J, the junction contained 8 bases not matched to a gene. CDR3 bases: TGCGCCAGCAGCAGCTCTAGCGGGAGGGCCAGTGAGCAGTTCTTC. It yields the protein CASSSSSGRASEQFF.

This chain connects TRBV9 to TRBJ1-1; TRBD1 matches 7 bases. V shed 0 bases, J shed 0 bases, and the junction held 8 bases outside the gene matches. Germline CDR1 and CDR2: SGDLS and YYNGEE. The CDR3 runs to 17 residues. The CDR3 nucleotides read TGTGCCAGCAGCGTAGTGGGGACAGAGACCATGAACACTGAAGCTTTCTTT. Translating gives CASSVVGTETMNTEAFF. The whole variable domain, filled in from reference TRBV9 and TRBJ1-1, reads DSGVTQTPKHLITATGQRVTLRCSPRSGDLSVYWYQQSLDQGLQFLIQYYNGEERAKGNILERFSAQQFPDLHSELNLSSLELGDSALYFCASSVVGTETMNTEAFFGQGTRLTVV.

This clone was seen only a few times. This chain links TRBV19 with TRBJ2-1, with 14 bases aligning to TRBD2. The CDR3 has 15 residues. V shed 7 bases and J 7 bases; nucleotides not matched to a gene: 6. Germline V CDR1 and CDR2: LNHDA, SQIVND (reference sequence). DNA for the CDR3: TGTGCCAGTATCACGACTAGCGGGAGGGGTAATGAGCAGTTCTTC. The encoded protein is CASITTSGRGNEQFF.